Listed below are T cell receptor beta chains from one sample, sequenced in a study of CD8+ T cells in alopecia areata. Clones were read by immunoSEQ multiplex PCR, and TCRdb kept only the in-frame ones, dropping some. In the table there are under 70,000 clones, about 96% of which are singletons. The sequences come from CD8+ T cells sorted from blood, collected at week 0. All receptors derive from a human donor with alopecia areata. CDR3s include the opening cysteine and the closing phenylalanine or tryptophan. The D gene is left open where the match is weak. Some rows have no size entry. The others give once, few or many, or a class for an expanded clone.

TGTGCCAGCAGTCAAGGGGGGGCTAGCTACGAGCAGTACTTC,CASSQGGASYEQYF,-,TRBV7-9,-,TRBJ2-7
TGTGCCAGCAGCTTGGGGACCTACGAGCAGTACTTC,CASSLGTYEQYF,-,TRBV5-6,-,TRBJ2-7
TGTGCCAGCGGCTACAGGGGGCGCCTGGAGACCCAGTACTTC,CASGYRGRLETQYF,-,TRBV27,TRBD1,TRBJ2-5
TGTGCCATCAGTGAAAAGCGAGGGGGGGCCGATACGCAGTATTTT,CAISEKRGGADTQYF,-,TRBV10-3,-,TRBJ2-3
TGCAGCGTTGAAGGACAGGACTCCTACGAGCAGTACTTC,CSVEGQDSYEQYF,-,TRBV29-1,-,TRBJ2-7
TGTGCCAGCAGCCGTACAGTAACCTCTGCCTACGAGCAGTACTTC,CASSRTVTSAYEQYF,-,TRBV7-2,-,TRBJ2-7
TGCAGCGCCCCCGTGGGGGGAGGTGAGCAGTTCTTC,CSAPVGGGEQFF,-,TRBV29-1,-,TRBJ2-1
TGTGCCAGTAGTCCCTGGGCTGCGAACACCGGGGAGCTGTTTTTT,CASSPWAANTGELFF,once,TRBV19,-,TRBJ2-2
TGTGCCAGTAATACGGGGGCAGGGGATTATGGCTACACCTTC,CASNTGAGDYGYTF,-,TRBV19,-,TRBJ1-2
TGTGCCAGCAGCGGGGTGGTCTACAATGAGCAGTTCTTC,CASSGVVYNEQFF,-,TRBV7-9,-,TRBJ2-1
TGTGCCAGCAGCTCGCCGGGACAGGTCTACGAGCAGTACTTC,CASSSPGQVYEQYF,-,TRBV5-5,TRBD1,TRBJ2-7
TGTGCCAGCAGTCACATTGCGAACACCGGGGAGCTGTTTTTT,CASSHIANTGELFF,-,TRBV25-1,-,TRBJ2-2
TGTGCCAGCAGTGGTAGCGTGGCCGGGGAGCTGTTTTTT,CASSGSVAGELFF,once,TRBV6-1,-,TRBJ2-2
TGTGCCAGCAGCTTAGAAGAGATAGCCTACGAGCAGTACTTC,CASSLEEIAYEQYF,-,TRBV7-9,-,TRBJ2-7
TGTGCCAGCAGCTTAGTGGGGGGCCACCAAGAGACCCAGTACTTC,CASSLVGGHQETQYF,-,TRBV11-2,-,TRBJ2-5
TGTGCCAGCTCGGGACTAGACTACAATGAGCAGTTCTTC,CASSGLDYNEQFF,-,TRBV14,TRBD2,TRBJ2-1
TGTGCCAGCAGCTTAACAGGGGGCCTAAACACCGGGGAGCTGTTTTTT,CASSLTGGLNTGELFF,-,TRBV11-2,TRBD1,TRBJ2-2
TGTGCCAGCAGCCAAGGGTCTGGTGCAGATACGCAGTATTTT,CASSQGSGADTQYF,-,TRBV14,-,TRBJ2-3
TGTGCCAGCAGTCCCCTGGGCAGCGTGTACGAGCAGTACTTC,CASSPLGSVYEQYF,-,TRBV27,-,TRBJ2-7
TGTGCCAGCAGTTTTCACCCCAGGACAGGGCACAACTACGAGCAGTACTTC,CASSFHPRTGHNYEQYF,-,TRBV7-8,TRBD1,TRBJ2-7
TGTGCCAGCAGCTTATCTTTAGTCTACGAGCAGTACTTC,CASSLSLVYEQYF,-,TRBV7-9,-,TRBJ2-7
TGTGCCAGCAGCTCTTCTAGCGGGGGCAGCTCCTACAATGAGCAGTTCTTC,CASSSSSGGSSYNEQFF,-,TRBV7-8,TRBD2,TRBJ2-1
TGTGCCAGCAGCTTAGAGACGGGGTCCACAGATACGCAGTATTTT,CASSLETGSTDTQYF,once,TRBV7-6,-,TRBJ2-3
TGCGCCAGCAGCTTCGGAGGGATCGACACCATATATTTT,CASSFGGIDTIYF,once,TRBV5-1,-,TRBJ1-3
TGCGCCAGCAGTCCGAGGGAAATTGATGGCTACACCTTC,CASSPREIDGYTF,-,TRBV5-1,-,TRBJ1-2
TGTGCCAGCAGCTCAGGGACAGGAGTACTCGGCTACACCTTC,CASSSGTGVLGYTF,-,TRBV13,TRBD1,TRBJ1-2
TGTGCCACCAGCACCGGGATGTCAGGGGAGGATGAGCAGTTCTTC,CATSTGMSGEDEQFF,once,TRBV15,-,TRBJ2-1
TGTGCCAGCAGCGGAGGAAGTCCCGGCGTCGGAAGCTCCTACAATGAGCAGTTCTTC,CASSGGSPGVGSSYNEQFF,once,TRBV7-9,-,TRBJ2-1
TGTGCTAGTGGTTTGGTACTCACAGACACCGGGGAGCTGTTTTTT,CASGLVLTDTGELFF,-,TRBV12-5,-,TRBJ2-2
TGCGCCAGCAGCCAATCCAGGACAGGGAACACTGAAGCTTTCTTT,CASSQSRTGNTEAFF,-,TRBV4-1,TRBD1,TRBJ1-1
TGTGCCAGCAGCCCTGGGGCATACCACACCGGGGAGCTGTTTTTT,CASSPGAYHTGELFF,-,TRBV7-8,-,TRBJ2-2
TGTGCCAGCAGCCCGAGACTTCCCTCACCCCTCCACTTT,CASSPRLPSPLHF,-,TRBV27,-,TRBJ1-6
TGTGCCAGCAGCCCCCGGGACAGGGGTGTAGAGACCCAGTACTTC,CASSPRDRGVETQYF,-,TRBV7-9,TRBD1,TRBJ2-5
TGTGCCAGCAGTTTCGGGACAGTCGGCTACGAGCAGTACTTC,CASSFGTVGYEQYF,once,TRBV27,TRBD1,TRBJ2-7
TGTGCCAGCAGCTTAGCGATGACAGGAAGCTATGGCTACACCTTC,CASSLAMTGSYGYTF,-,TRBV7-9,-,TRBJ1-2
TGCGCCAGCAGTGACGGCACTACCGAATACGAGCAGTACTTC,CASSDGTTEYEQYF,-,TRBV10-2,-,TRBJ2-7
TGTGCCAGCAGCCGGGAGGCTCCCCAAGAGACCCAGTACTTC,CASSREAPQETQYF,-,TRBV5-4,TRBD2,TRBJ2-5
TGTGCCATCAGAACCCCGGTGGGGTACTTC,CAIRTPVGYF,-,TRBV10-3,-,TRBJ2-7
TGTGCCAGCAGTGAAGTTTTTAGCGGGGCCGACCACGAGCAGTACTTC,CASSEVFSGADHEQYF,-,TRBV2,TRBD2,TRBJ2-7
TGCGCCAGCAGCTTGGCGTGGAATGAGCAGTTCTTC,CASSLAWNEQFF,-,TRBV5-1,-,TRBJ2-1
TGTGCCTGGAGCTCTGAGGACGGCCTTCGGACTAGCCCCTCTCAGTTCTTC,CAWSSEDGLRTSPSQFF,-,TRBV30,TRBD2,TRBJ2-1
TGTGCCAGCAGTGAACGCTACTACAATGAGCAGTTCTTC,CASSERYYNEQFF,-,TRBV2,-,TRBJ2-1
TGCGCCAGCAGCTTGTGGGGTGGCGGTCGCGAAGCTTTCTTT,CASSLWGGGREAFF,-,TRBV5-1,-,TRBJ1-1
TGCGCCAGCAGCTTGAGGTGTCCCCCCCAGGGGCAGCCCCAGCATTTT,CASSLRCPPQGQPQHF,once,TRBV5-1,-,TRBJ1-5
TGTGCCAGCAGCGCCTCCGGGCCCCTTTTTTACACCGGGGAGCTGTTTTTT,CASSASGPLFYTGELFF,-,TRBV9,-,TRBJ2-2
TGCGCCAGCAGCCGGACAGGGGGGAATTCACCCCTCCACTTT,CASSRTGGNSPLHF,-,TRBV4-3,TRBD1,TRBJ1-6